The rows below give T cell receptor beta chains drawn from one sample of a study of T cells after yellow fever vaccination. TCRdb re-called the 5' RACE reads with MiXCR, one entry per CDR3 protein. This table has 200,000 to 300,000 distinct CDR3 sequences, 13% appearing once. The specimen comprised CD4+ T cells sorted from PBMCs, sampled 45 days after the yellow fever booster vaccination. Receptors originate from a man aged 30 to 45 who received the YFV17D yellow fever vaccine. CDR3s include the opening cysteine and the closing phenylalanine or tryptophan. The order of the fields is CDR3 DNA, CDR3 protein, D gene, V gene, CDR3 length, clone size, J gene. D genes are given only for firm matches. Clone size is shown for a subset of rows, as once, few, many or a class of expanded clone.

CDR3nt: TGCAGTGTCGTGGGTGGGTCCACCCAAGAGACCCAGTACTTC
CDR3aa: CSVVGGSTQETQYF
d_gene: NA
v_gene: TRBV20-1
len: 14
abundance: many
j_gene: TRBJ2-5

CDR3nt: TGTGCTAGCAGCTTCGGAGATTCCTACGAGCAGTACTTC
CDR3aa: CASSFGDSYEQYF
d_gene: NA
v_gene: TRBV7-7
len: 13
abundance: few
j_gene: TRBJ2-7

CDR3nt: TGCAGTGCTAGCGGGAGTAACACCGGGGAGCTGTTTTTT
CDR3aa: CSASGSNTGELFF
d_gene: NA
v_gene: TRBV20-1
len: 13
abundance: many
j_gene: TRBJ2-2

CDR3nt: TGTGCCAGTAGGAATCACGGGCCGACTAATGAAAAACTGTTTTTT
CDR3aa: CASRNHGPTNEKLFF
d_gene: NA
v_gene: TRBV19
len: 15
abundance: NA
j_gene: TRBJ1-4

CDR3nt: TGTGCCAGCAGCGTGGGGACAGGGGGGTCCTACGAGCAGTACTTC
CDR3aa: CASSVGTGGSYEQYF
d_gene: TRBD1
v_gene: TRBV9
len: 15
abundance: few
j_gene: TRBJ2-7

CDR3nt: TGTGCCTGGAGGCCGCTAGCCTATGAGCAGTTCTTC
CDR3aa: CAWRPLAYEQFF
d_gene: NA
v_gene: TRBV30
len: 12
abundance: NA
j_gene: TRBJ2-1

CDR3nt: TGTGCCACCTTGACAGGGAACACCGGGGAGCTGTTTTTT
CDR3aa: CATLTGNTGELFF
d_gene: NA
v_gene: TRBV6-5
len: 13
abundance: few
j_gene: TRBJ2-2

CDR3nt: TGTGCCAGCAGCTTAGCACATATGAACACTGAAGCTTTCTTT
CDR3aa: CASSLAHMNTEAFF
d_gene: NA
v_gene: TRBV7-2
len: 14
abundance: NA
j_gene: TRBJ1-1

CDR3nt: TGTGCCACCAGCAGAGGATGGACGACTAGCAATGAGCAGTTCTTC
CDR3aa: CATSRGWTTSNEQFF
d_gene: NA
v_gene: TRBV15
len: 15
abundance: few
j_gene: TRBJ2-1

CDR3nt: TGCGCCAGCACAGGACGGAAGCCCCAGCATTTT
CDR3aa: CASTGRKPQHF
d_gene: NA
v_gene: TRBV5-1
len: 11
abundance: few
j_gene: TRBJ1-5

CDR3nt: TGTGCCACCAGTGATTCTGTGAACACTGAAGCTTTCTTT
CDR3aa: CATSDSVNTEAFF
d_gene: NA
v_gene: TRBV24-1
len: 13
abundance: NA
j_gene: TRBJ1-1

CDR3nt: TGTGCCAGCAGCTTAGCTAGGCTCAGCACAGATACGCAGTATTTT
CDR3aa: CASSLARLSTDTQYF
d_gene: NA
v_gene: TRBV11-2
len: 15
abundance: NA
j_gene: TRBJ2-3

CDR3nt: TGTGCCATCAGTGAGTCGGGGCCCCAGACAGGGGAGACCCAGTACTTC
CDR3aa: CAISESGPQTGETQYF
d_gene: TRBD1
v_gene: TRBV10-3
len: 16
abundance: many
j_gene: TRBJ2-5

CDR3nt: TGTGCCACCAGTACTGGACCATCCTACAATGAGCAGTTCTTC
CDR3aa: CATSTGPSYNEQFF
d_gene: NA
v_gene: TRBV24-1
len: 14
abundance: many
j_gene: TRBJ2-1

CDR3nt: TGCGCCAGCCGCTTGCTAGCGGGAGTGGAGACCCAGTACTTC
CDR3aa: CASRLLAGVETQYF
d_gene: TRBD2
v_gene: TRBV5-1
len: 14
abundance: NA
j_gene: TRBJ2-5

CDR3nt: TGTGCCAGCAGCCTTCGACAGATTGCTTTTAATGAAAAACTGTTTTTT
CDR3aa: CASSLRQIAFNEKLFF
d_gene: NA
v_gene: TRBV7-2
len: 16
abundance: NA
j_gene: TRBJ1-4

CDR3nt: TGTGCCAGCAGTTTGACCGCATCCTCCTACGAGCAGTACTTC
CDR3aa: CASSLTASSYEQYF
d_gene: NA
v_gene: TRBV6-2/TRBV6-3
len: 14
abundance: few
j_gene: TRBJ2-7

CDR3nt: TGTGCCAGCAGCCAGGGGGTACTAGCGGGGTACGAGCAGTACTTC
CDR3aa: CASSQGVLAGYEQYF
d_gene: TRBD2
v_gene: TRBV7-6
len: 15
abundance: NA
j_gene: TRBJ2-7

CDR3nt: TGCAGTGCTTTAATAGGGACAGGCAATCAGCCCCAGCATTTT
CDR3aa: CSALIGTGNQPQHF
d_gene: TRBD1
v_gene: TRBV20-1
len: 14
abundance: NA
j_gene: TRBJ1-5

CDR3nt: TGTGCCAGCAGCCTCAGAGCGGGAGGGCCAGGAAATGAGCAGTTCTTC
CDR3aa: CASSLRAGGPGNEQFF
d_gene: TRBD2
v_gene: TRBV4-2
len: 16
abundance: NA
j_gene: TRBJ2-1

CDR3nt: TGTGCCAGCAGCTTGAGCGGGAGCGGGCAAGAGACCCAGTACTTC
CDR3aa: CASSLSGSGQETQYF
d_gene: TRBD2
v_gene: TRBV7-2
len: 15
abundance: many
j_gene: TRBJ2-5

CDR3nt: TGTGCCAGCAGTTACGTTGGGGACATTCAGTACTTC
CDR3aa: CASSYVGDIQYF
d_gene: NA
v_gene: TRBV6-2/TRBV6-3
len: 12
abundance: NA
j_gene: TRBJ2-4

CDR3nt: TGTGCCACCCAGGAGCGGAGCCTTAGCACAGATACGCAGTATTTT
CDR3aa: CATQERSLSTDTQYF
d_gene: NA
v_gene: TRBV12-3/TRBV12-4
len: 15
abundance: few
j_gene: TRBJ2-3